The clone carrying this T cell receptor (beta chain) was seen a few times. Its antigen is undetermined. This entry belongs to a study of blood T cells in healthy people across ages. The study drew donors from healthy Caucasian individuals in Russia aged roughly 6 to 95. Whenever a sample was processed, at least 7 million PBMCs were isolated. Using a J-beta primer mix together with a sample-barcoded 5' primer, a second PCR was run for roughly 7 to 11 cycles. TCRdb itself ran the 5' RACE reads through MiXCR, one entry per CDR3 protein. The sample has more than 1,400,000 distinct CDR3 sequences; around 39% are singletons. Germline V gene data show CDR1 as DFQATT and CDR2 as SNEGSKA (reference sequence). This CDR3 spans 16 amino acids. Study-wide findings and caveats: Donor CMV status, an unknown factor, possibly confounded changes in expanded clonotypes.

The chain joins TRBV20-1 to TRBJ2-5, with TRBD2 identical over 8 bases. The J call may be in error: the DNA end matches TRBJ2-7 better. The sequence was collected from a young woman in good health. The sequenced material came from blood. Here the CDR3 reads CSARDPQLAATYEQYF. Here the CDR3 DNA reads TGCAGTGCTAGAGATCCCCAACTAGCGGCTACATACGAGCAGTACTTC.